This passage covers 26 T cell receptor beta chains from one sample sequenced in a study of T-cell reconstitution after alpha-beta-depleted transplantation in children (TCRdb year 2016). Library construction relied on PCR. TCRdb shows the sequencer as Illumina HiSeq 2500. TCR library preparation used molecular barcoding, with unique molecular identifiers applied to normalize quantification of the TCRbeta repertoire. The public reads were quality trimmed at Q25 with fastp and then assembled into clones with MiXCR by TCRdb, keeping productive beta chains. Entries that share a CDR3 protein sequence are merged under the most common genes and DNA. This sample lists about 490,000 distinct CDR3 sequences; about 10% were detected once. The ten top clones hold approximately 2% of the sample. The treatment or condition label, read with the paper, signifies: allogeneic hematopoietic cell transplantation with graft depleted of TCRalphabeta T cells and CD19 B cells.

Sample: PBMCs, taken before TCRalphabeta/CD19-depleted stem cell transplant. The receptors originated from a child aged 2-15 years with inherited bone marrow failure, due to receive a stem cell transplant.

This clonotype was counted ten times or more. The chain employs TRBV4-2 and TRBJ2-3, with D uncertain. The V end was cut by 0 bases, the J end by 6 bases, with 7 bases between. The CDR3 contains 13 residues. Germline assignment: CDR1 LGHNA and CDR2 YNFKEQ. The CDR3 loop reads CASSQDSADTQYF. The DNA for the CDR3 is TGTGCCAGCAGCCAAGATTCAGCGGATACGCAGTATTTT.

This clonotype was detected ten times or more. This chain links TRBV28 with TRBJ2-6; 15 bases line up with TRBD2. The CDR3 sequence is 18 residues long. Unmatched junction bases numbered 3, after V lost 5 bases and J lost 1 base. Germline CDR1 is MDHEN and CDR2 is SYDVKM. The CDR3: CASSLGTSGRSGANVLTF. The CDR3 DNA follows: TGTGCCAGCAGTCTCGGGACTAGCGGGAGGTCTGGGGCCAACGTCCTGACTTTC.

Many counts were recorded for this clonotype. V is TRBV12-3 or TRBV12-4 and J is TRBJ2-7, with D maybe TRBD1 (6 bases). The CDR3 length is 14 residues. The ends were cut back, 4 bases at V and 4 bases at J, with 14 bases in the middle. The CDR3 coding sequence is TGTGCCAGCAGTTCCACAGGGAATTCGTACGAGCAGTACTTC. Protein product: CASSSTGNSYEQYF.

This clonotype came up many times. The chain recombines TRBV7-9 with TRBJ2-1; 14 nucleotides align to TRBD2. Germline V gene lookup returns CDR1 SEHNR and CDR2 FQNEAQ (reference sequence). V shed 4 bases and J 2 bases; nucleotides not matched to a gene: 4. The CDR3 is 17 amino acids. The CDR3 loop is CASSSGLAGAPYNEQFF. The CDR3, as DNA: TGTGCCAGCAGCTCGGGACTAGCGGGAGCCCCCTACAATGAGCAGTTCTTC. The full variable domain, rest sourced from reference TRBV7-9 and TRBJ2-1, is DTGVSQNPRHKITKRGQNVTFRCDPISEHNRLYWYRQTLGQGPEFLTYFQNEAQLEKSRLLSDRFSAERPKGSFSTLEIQRTEQGDSAMYLCASSSGLAGAPYNEQFFGPGTRLTVL.

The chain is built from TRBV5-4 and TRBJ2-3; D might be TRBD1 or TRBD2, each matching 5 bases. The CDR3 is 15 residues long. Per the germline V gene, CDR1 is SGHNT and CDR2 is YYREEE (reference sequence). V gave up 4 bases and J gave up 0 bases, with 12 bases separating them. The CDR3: CASSPRGVSTDTQYF. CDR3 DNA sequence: TGTGCCAGCAGCCCCCGAGGGGTAAGCACAGATACGCAGTATTTT.

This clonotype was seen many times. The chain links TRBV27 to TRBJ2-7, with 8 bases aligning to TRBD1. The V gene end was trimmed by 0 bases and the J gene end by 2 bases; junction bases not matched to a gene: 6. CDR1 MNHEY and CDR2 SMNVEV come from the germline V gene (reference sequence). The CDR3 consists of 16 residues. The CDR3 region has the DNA TGTGCCAGCAGTTTATCGATTTCACAGGGGGCCTACGAGCAGTACTTC. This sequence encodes CASSLSISQGAYEQYF.

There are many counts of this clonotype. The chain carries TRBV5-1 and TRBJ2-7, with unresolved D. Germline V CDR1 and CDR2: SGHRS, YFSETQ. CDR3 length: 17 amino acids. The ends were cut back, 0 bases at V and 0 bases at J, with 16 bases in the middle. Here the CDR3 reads CASSLGGAEGPSYEQYF. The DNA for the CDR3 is TGCGCCAGCAGCTTGGGTGGTGCGGAAGGACCCTCCTACGAGCAGTACTTC.

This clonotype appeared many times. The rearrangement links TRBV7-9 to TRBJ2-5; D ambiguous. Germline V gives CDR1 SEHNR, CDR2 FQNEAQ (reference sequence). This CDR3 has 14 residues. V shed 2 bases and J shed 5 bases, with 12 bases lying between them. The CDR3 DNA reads TGTGCCAGCAGCTTACCAACCAGTTCGGAGACCCAGTACTTC. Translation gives CASSLPTSSETQYF.

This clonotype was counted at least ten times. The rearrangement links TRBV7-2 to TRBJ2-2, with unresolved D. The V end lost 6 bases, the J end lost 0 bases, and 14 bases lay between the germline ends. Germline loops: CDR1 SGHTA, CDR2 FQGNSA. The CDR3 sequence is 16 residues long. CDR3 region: CASSFARLANTGELFF. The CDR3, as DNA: TGTGCCAGCAGTTTCGCACGTCTCGCGAACACCGGGGAGCTGTTTTTT.

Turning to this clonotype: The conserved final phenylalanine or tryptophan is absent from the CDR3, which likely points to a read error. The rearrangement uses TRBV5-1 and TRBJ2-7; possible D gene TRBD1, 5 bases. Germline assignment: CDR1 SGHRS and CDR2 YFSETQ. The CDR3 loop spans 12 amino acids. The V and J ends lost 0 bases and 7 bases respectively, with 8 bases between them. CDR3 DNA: TGCGCCAGCAGCTTGGAGGGGCGGGAGCAGTACCTC. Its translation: CASSLEGREQYL.

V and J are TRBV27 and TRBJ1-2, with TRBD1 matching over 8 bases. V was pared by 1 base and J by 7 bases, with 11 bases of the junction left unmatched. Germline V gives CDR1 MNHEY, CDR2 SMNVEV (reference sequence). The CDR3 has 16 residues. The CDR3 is CASSLWAPGGHGGYTF. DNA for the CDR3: TGTGCCAGCAGTTTATGGGCCCCAGGGGGCCATGGTGGCTACACCTTC.

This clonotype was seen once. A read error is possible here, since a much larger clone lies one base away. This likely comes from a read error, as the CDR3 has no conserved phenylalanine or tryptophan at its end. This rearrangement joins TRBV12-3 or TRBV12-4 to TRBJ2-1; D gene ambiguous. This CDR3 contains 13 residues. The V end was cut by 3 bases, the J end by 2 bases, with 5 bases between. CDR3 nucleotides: TGTGCCAGCAGTTTGTGGCCCTACAATGAGCAGTTCTCC. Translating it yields CASSLWPYNEQFS.

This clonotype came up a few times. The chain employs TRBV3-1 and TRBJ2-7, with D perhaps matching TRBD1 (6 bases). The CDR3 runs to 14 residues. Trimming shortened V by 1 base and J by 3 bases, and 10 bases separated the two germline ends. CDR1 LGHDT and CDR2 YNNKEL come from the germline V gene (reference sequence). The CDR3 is CASSQVEGDYEQYF. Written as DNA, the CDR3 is TGTGCCAGCAGCCAAGTTGAGGGGGACTACGAGCAGTACTTC.

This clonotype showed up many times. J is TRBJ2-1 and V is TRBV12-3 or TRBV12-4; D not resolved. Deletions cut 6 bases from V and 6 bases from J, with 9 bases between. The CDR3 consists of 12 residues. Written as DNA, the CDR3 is TGTGCCAGCAGCTTCCCTTTCAATGAGCAGTTCTTC. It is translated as CASSFPFNEQFF.

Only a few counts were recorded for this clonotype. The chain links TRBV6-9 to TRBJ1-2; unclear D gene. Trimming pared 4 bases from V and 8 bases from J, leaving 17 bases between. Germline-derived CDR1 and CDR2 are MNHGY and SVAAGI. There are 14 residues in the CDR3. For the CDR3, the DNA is TGTGCCAGCAGTTTATCTACGGGCGGGTACGGCTACACCTTC. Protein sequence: CASSLSTGGYGYTF.

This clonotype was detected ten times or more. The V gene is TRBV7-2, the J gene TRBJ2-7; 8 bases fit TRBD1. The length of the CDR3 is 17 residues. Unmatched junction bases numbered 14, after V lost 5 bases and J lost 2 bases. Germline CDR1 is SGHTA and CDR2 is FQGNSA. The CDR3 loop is CASSAIPGQETPYEQYF. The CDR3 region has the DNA TGTGCCAGCAGCGCTATTCCGGGACAGGAGACCCCCTACGAGCAGTACTTC.

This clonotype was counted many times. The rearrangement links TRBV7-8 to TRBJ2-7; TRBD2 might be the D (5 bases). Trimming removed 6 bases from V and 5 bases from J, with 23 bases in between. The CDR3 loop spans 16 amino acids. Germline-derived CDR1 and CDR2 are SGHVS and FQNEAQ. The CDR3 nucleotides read TGTGCCAGCAGACTAGGTCGTGGGCAGCCCGGCCACGAGCAGTACTTC. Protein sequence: CASRLGRGQPGHEQYF. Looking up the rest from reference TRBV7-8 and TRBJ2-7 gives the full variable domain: GAGVSQSPRYKVAKRGQDVALRCDPISGHVSLFWYQQALGQGPEFLTYFQNEAQLDKSGLPSDRFFAERPEGSVSTLKIQRTQQEDSAVYLCASRLGRGQPGHEQYFGPGTRLTVT.

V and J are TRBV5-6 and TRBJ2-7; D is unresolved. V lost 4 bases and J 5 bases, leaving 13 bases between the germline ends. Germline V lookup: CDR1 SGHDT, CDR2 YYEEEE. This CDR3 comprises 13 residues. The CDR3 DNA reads TGTGCCAGCAGCGCGCTCCAGCGCCACGAGCAGTACTTC. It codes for CASSALQRHEQYF.

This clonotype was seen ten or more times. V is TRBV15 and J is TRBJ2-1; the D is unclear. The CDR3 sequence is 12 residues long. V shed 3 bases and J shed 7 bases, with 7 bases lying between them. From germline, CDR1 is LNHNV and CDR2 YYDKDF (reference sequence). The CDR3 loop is CATSRIRNEQFF. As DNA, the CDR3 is TGTGCCACCAGCAGGATCCGGAATGAGCAGTTCTTC.

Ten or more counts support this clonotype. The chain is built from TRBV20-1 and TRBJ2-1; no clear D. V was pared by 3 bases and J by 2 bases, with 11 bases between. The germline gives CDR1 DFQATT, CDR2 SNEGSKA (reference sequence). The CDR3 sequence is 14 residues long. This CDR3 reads CSASPLPAYNEQFF. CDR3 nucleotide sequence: TGCAGTGCTAGTCCTCTACCCGCCTACAATGAGCAGTTCTTC.

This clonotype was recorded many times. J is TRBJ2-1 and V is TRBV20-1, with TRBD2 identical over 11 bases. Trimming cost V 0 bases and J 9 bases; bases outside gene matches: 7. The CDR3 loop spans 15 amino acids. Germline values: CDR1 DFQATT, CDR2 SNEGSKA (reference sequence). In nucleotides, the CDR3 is TGCAGTGCTAGAGATCCTAGCGGGAGGATAGGTGAGCAGTTCTTC. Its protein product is CSARDPSGRIGEQFF.

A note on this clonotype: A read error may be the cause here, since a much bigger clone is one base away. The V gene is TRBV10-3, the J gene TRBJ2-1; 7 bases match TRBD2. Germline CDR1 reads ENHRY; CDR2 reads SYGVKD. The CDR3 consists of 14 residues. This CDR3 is CAISGLEGYSEQFF. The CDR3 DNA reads TGTGCCATCAGCGGACTAGAGGGCTACAGTGAGCAGTTCTTC.

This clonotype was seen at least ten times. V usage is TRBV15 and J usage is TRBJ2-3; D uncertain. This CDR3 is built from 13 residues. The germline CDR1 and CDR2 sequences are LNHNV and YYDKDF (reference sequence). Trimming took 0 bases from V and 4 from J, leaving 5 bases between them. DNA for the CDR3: TGTGCCACCAGCAGAGATCCCTCAGATACGCAGTATTTT. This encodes CATSRDPSDTQYF.

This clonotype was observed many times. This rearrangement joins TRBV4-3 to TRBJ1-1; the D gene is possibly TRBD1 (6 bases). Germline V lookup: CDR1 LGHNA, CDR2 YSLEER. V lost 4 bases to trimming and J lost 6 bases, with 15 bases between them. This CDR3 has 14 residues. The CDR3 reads CASSLGQLSAEAFF. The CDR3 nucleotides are TGCGCCAGCAGCCTAGGACAGTTATCCGCTGAAGCTTTCTTT.

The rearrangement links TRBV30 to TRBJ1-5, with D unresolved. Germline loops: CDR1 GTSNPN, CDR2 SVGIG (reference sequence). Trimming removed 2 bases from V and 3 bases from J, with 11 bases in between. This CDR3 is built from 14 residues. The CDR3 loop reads CAWSFFGFNQPQHF. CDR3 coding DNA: TGTGCCTGGAGTTTTTTTGGCTTCAATCAGCCCCAGCATTTT.

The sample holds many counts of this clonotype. This chain's CDR3 is CASTPLGGEGSYEQYF. CDR3 nucleotides: TGTGCCAGCACGCCGTTGGGGGGGGAGGGGTCCTACGAGCAGTACTTC. The chain carries TRBV28 and TRBJ2-7, with TRBD2 matching over 7 bases. The CDR3 contains 16 residues. J gave up 1 base and V 7 bases, and 13 bases lay outside the gene matches. Germline values: CDR1 MDHEN, CDR2 SYDVKM.